A single T cell receptor beta chain is shown here with its context. The record originates from a study of T cells expressing NK-cell markers. Germline V gene sequence: CDR1 ENHRY, CDR2 SYGVKD. The CDR3 length is 14 residues. From its re-call of the 5' RACE reads, TCRdb lists each CDR3 protein once, without DNA. The sample spans 500,000 to 700,000 distinct CDR3 sequences; the ten largest clones claim approximately 3.5%. This clonotype originated in a man between 18 and 35 years old in good health. Sequenced material: blood T cells: a sorted CD56 or NKG2C T cell subset, CD4+ or CD8+ T cells, or bulk PBMC T cells (not recorded which). The J gene is TRBJ1-1, the V gene TRBV10-3; checking the TCRdb D call of TRBD1 is not possible without DNA. CDR3 in amino acids: CAISTTGGDTEAFF.